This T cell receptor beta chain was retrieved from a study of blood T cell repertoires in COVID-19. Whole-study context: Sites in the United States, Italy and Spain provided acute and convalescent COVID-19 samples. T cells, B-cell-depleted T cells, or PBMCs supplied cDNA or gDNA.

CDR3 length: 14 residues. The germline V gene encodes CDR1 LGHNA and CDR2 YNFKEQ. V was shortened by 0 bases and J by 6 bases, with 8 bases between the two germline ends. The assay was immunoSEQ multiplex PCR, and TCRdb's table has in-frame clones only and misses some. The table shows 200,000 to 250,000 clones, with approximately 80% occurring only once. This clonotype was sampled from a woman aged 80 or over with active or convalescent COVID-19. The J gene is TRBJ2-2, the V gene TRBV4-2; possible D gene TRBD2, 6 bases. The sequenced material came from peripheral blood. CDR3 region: CASSQDGGAGELFF. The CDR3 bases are TGTGCCAGCAGCCAAGATGGAGGGGCCGGGGAGCTGTTTTTT.